One sample yielded the 9 T cell receptor beta chains listed below, sequenced in a study of shared clonotypes between healthy human individuals (dated by TCRdb to 2020 to 2022). Libraries were made using the immunoSEQ multiplex PCR assay. In its TCRdb copy, this immuneACCESS table keeps in-frame sequences only and misses some clones. Where compared with another copy, unresolved V genes explain less than half of these, and the others have no known cause. Counted in this sample were about 490,000 clones; 81% of them appeared once. The leading ten clones occupy roughly an eighth of the sample. What was sequenced was PBMCs. The receptors originated from a woman aged 40 to 49 in good health. Some clones in this sample may be carry-over from other donors' samples.

The V and J genes are TRBV28 and TRBJ2-7; 9 nucleotides match TRBD1. CDR1 and CDR2 (germline): MDHEN, SYDVKM. The CDR3 has 15 amino acids. After removal of 6 bases from V and 2 bases from J, the junction contained 8 bases not matched to a gene. The CDR3 DNA reads as TGTGCCAGCAGCCTAGCCCGGACAGGGGCCTACGAGCAGTACTTC. This codes for CASSLARTGAYEQYF.

The chain joins TRBV10-3 to TRBJ2-1; D is possibly TRBD1 or TRBD2 (6 bases each). Germline lookup yields CDR1 ENHRY and CDR2 SYGVKD. The CDR3 length is 13 residues. The V and J ends lost 8 bases and 9 bases respectively, with 17 bases between them. The CDR3 nucleotides read TGTGCCATCGAGCCAAGCGGAGGGGGTGAGCAGTTCTTC. Amino acids: CAIEPSGGGEQFF.

The rearrangement links TRBV10-2 to TRBJ1-2; TRBD1 agrees at 7 bases. The germline gives CDR1 WSHSY, CDR2 SAAADI. The CDR3 is made up of 13 amino acids. Unmatched junction bases numbered 3, after V lost 4 bases and J lost 4 bases. The CDR3 here is CASSAGGFYGYTF. The DNA of the CDR3 is TGCGCCAGCAGTGCAGGGGGGTTCTATGGCTACACCTTC.

V is TRBV30 and J is TRBJ2-2, with D possibly TRBD2 on 5 matching bases. CDR3 size: 15 residues. Germline CDR1 is GTSNPN and CDR2 is SVGIG (reference sequence). Trimming removed 0 bases from V and 1 base from J, with 9 bases in between. Here the CDR3 reads CAWSVAERNTGELFF. The CDR3 DNA reads TGTGCCTGGAGTGTAGCGGAAAGGAACACCGGGGAGCTGTTTTTT.

V gene TRBV7-3 combines with J gene TRBJ2-3; D not certain. The CDR3 is 13 residues long. The ends were cut back, 5 bases at V and 2 bases at J, with 8 bases in the middle. Germline V CDR1 and CDR2: SGHTA, FQGTGA. The CDR3 here is CASSPGHTDTQYF. The CDR3 bases are TGTGCCAGCAGCCCCGGGCACACAGATACGCAGTATTTT.

J is TRBJ2-1 and V is TRBV7-9; tentatively, D is TRBD2 (6 bases). The length of the CDR3 is 14 residues. V was cut by 5 bases and J by 3 bases, with 11 bases left in between. Germline CDR1 and CDR2: SEHNR and FQNEAQ (reference sequence). The CDR3 region has the DNA TGTGCCAGCAGCCCGTCGACTAGCTACAATGAGCAGTTCTTC. Translation: CASSPSTSYNEQFF.

A word on this clone: A read error is likely here: a far larger clone is one base away. The V gene is TRBV7-7, the J gene TRBJ2-3; tentatively, D is TRBD1 (5 bases). Looked up from germline, CDR1 is SSHAT and CDR2 is FNYEAQ (reference sequence). This CDR3 is 13 amino acids long. Here the CDR3 reads CVSSQDSTDTQYF. CDR3 DNA sequence: TGTGTCAGCAGCCAAGACAGTACAGATACGCAGTATTTT.

Turning to this clone: A far larger clone is one nucleotide away, so this likely arose from a read error. The chain carries TRBV4-1 and TRBJ1-1; possibly TRBD1 for D (6 bases). This CDR3 is 14 amino acids long. Germline lookup yields CDR1 MGHRA and CDR2 YSYEKL. V lost 1 base and J lost 4, with 10 bases in between. Here the CDR3 DNA reads TGCGCCAGCAGCCAAGTTGACAGGAGCACTGAAGCTTTCTTT. It translates to CASSQVDRSTEAFF.

The genes are TRBV28 and TRBJ1-1; D might be TRBD1 (6 bases). Trimming stripped 2 bases from V and 4 bases from J, with 14 bases between. Germline CDR1 is MDHEN and CDR2 is SYDVKM. The CDR3 spans 15 residues. The CDR3: CASSLRGAPSTEAFF. The CDR3 DNA reads TGTGCCAGCAGTTTAAGGGGGGCTCCGAGCACTGAAGCTTTCTTT.